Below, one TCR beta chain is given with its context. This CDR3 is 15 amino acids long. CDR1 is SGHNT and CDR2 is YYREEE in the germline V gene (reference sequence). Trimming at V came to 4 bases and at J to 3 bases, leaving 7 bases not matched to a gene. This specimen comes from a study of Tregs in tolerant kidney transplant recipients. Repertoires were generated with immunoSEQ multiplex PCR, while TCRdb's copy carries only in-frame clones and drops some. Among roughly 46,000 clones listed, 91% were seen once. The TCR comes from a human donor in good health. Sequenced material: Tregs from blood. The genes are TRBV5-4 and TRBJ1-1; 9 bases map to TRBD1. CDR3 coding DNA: TGTGCCAGCAGCACCGGGACAGGGAGGTACACTGAAGCTTTCTTT. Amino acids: CASSTGTGRYTEAFF.